This T cell receptor beta chain was observed in a study of TIL therapy for anti-PD-1-resistant metastatic lung cancer. Study-level background: Most patients had lung adenocarcinoma; several tumors were EGFR-mutant, two ALK-rearranged; half smoked currently or formerly.

The V gene's germline CDR1 is MDHEN and CDR2 SYDVKM. The CDR3 has 14 residues. After removal of 4 bases from V and 4 bases from J, the junction contained 4 bases not matched to a gene. Specified time point: pre-treatment sample, taken before nivolumab and TIL therapy. Most excised metastases sampled were pleural nodules or supraclavicular lymph nodes. Study-wide findings and caveats: The cohort had more treatment-naive, never-smoker and oncogene-addicted patients than typical.

About this clone: Antigen unknown. This sample includes further DNA sequences coding for the same CDR3.

This was the immunoSEQ v3 assay. Libraries were prepared by immunoSEQ multiplex PCR; TCRdb keeps only in-frame clonotypes and omits some of them. The sample holds 95,000 or so clones, approximately 65% seen once. The sample in question was tumor tissue, obtained at baseline. The rearrangement uses TRBV28 and TRBJ1-3; 7 nucleotides align to TRBD1. This receptor was identified in a person between 25 and 79 years old with non-small cell lung cancer. The CDR3 loop reads CASSSTGVGNTIYF. For the CDR3, the DNA is TGTGCCAGCAGTTCCACAGGGGTAGGAAACACCATATATTTT.